The 3 T cell receptor beta chains reported below all come from one sample, sequenced in a study of early T cells in non-severe SARS-CoV-2 infection. MiXCR, run by TCRdb on the 5' RACE reads, gives a single entry per CDR3 protein. Of roughly 51,000 distinct CDR3 sequences listed, 7.7% are singletons. The specimen was whole blood. These receptors all come from an adult who was a healthcare worker with PCR-confirmed SARS-CoV-2 infection or an uninfected control (not recorded which).

This clonotype was seen many times. This chain joins TRBV3-1 and TRBJ1-2; no clear D. Deletions cut 3 bases from V and 0 bases from J, with 8 bases between. Germline values: CDR1 LGHDT, CDR2 YNNKEL (reference sequence). The CDR3 contains 14 residues. Written as DNA, the CDR3 is TGTGCCAGCAGCCATCTGGATTCTAACTATGGCTACACCTTC. It translates to CASSHLDSNYGYTF.

The chain recombines TRBV12-5 with TRBJ1-5; tentative D call: TRBD1 (5 bases). The germline V gene has CDR1 LGHNT and CDR2 FRNRAP. CDR3 size: 17 residues. V was clipped by 5 bases and J by 6 bases, with 23 bases between them. The CDR3 sequence: CASGDRDPSPYFQPQHF. In nucleotides, the CDR3 is TGTGCTAGTGGTGATCGGGACCCAAGCCCGTATTTTCAGCCCCAGCATTTT.

This clonotype came up a few times. The V call is TRBV9, the J call TRBJ1-5; tentatively, D is TRBD1 (5 bases). The CDR3 is 14 residues long. The V and J ends lost 3 bases and 3 bases respectively, with 10 bases between them. Germline V CDR1 and CDR2: SGDLS, YYNGEE. The CDR3 region is CASSEGPDNQPQHF. CDR3 sequence (DNA): TGTGCCAGCAGCGAGGGGCCGGACAATCAGCCCCAGCATTTT.